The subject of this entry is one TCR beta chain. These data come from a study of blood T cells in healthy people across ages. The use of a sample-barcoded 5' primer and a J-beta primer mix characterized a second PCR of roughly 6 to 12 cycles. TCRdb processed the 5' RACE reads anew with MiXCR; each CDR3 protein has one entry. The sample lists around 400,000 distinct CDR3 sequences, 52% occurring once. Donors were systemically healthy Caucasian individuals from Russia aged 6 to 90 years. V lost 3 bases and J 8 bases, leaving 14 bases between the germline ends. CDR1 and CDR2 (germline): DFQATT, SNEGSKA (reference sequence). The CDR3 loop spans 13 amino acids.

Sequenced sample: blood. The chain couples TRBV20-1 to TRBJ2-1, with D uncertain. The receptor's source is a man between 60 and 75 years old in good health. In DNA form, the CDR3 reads TGCAGTGCTAGCTTGGACGCAAGAGATGAGCAGTTCTTC. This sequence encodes CSASLDARDEQFF.